This T cell receptor beta chain comes out of a study of CD8 T cells in Susac syndrome. Germline values: CDR1 SNHLY, CDR2 FYNNEI. The CDR3 extends over 15 amino acids. Trimming removed 4 bases at V and 6 bases at J, with 19 bases between. A remark on this clonotype: Its target is unknown.

Sequencing of TCR beta was performed on blood CD8+ T cells and on blood CD4+ T cells. Whole-study results and caveats: CD4+ T cell repertoires in Susac syndrome lacked clonal expansion.

The authors reverse transcribed roughly 0.5 to 1 ug RNA with random hexamers. The immunoSEQ assay covered 54 Vbeta and 13 Jbeta segments for CDR3. TCRdb recomputed calls from the immunoSEQ multiplex PCR reads with MiXCR, one row per CDR3 protein. Of roughly 200,000 distinct CDR3 sequences in the sample, roughly 94% were seen once. Sequences were obtained from CD4+ T cells from PBMCs. The chain joins TRBV2 to TRBJ2-7; possibly TRBD2 for D (5 bases). This receptor was obtained from a human donor with Susac syndrome. CDR3 loop: CASSAVTGDWAEQYF. In nucleotides, the CDR3 is TGTGCCAGCAGTGCAGTCACCGGGGATTGGGCCGAGCAGTACTTC.